These T cell receptor beta chains were read from a single sample in a study of blood T cell repertoires in COVID-19. The repertoire was sequenced with immunoSEQ multiplex PCR; TCRdb's copy has only in-frame clones and lacks some. The sample holds 230,000 or so clones, 86% seen once. Sample: PBMCs or T cells enriched from blood (not recorded which). The receptors shown here come from a woman aged 40 to 49 with acute COVID-19. Each CDR3 is given with its conserved first and last residue. Fields, in order: V gene, J gene, CDR3 length, clone size, D gene, CDR3 protein, CDR3 DNA. A D gene is named only where the DNA matches it firmly. Clone size is stated in some rows and not others, as once, few, many or a class when expanded.

TRBV6-1,TRBJ1-1,16,NA,NA,CASSERGSVGVPEAFF,TGTGCCAGCAGTGAAAGGGGATCCGTAGGTGTTCCTGAAGCTTTCTTT
TRBV11-1,TRBJ2-7,12,NA,NA,CASSLRGYEQYF,TGTGCCAGCAGCTTAAGGGGTTACGAGCAGTACTTC
TRBV24-1,TRBJ1-4,15,NA,TRBD1,CATIDPGQGDEKLFF,TGTGCCACCATTGACCCGGGACAGGGGGATGAAAAACTGTTTTTT
TRBV4-3,TRBJ2-1,18,once,TRBD2,CASSQGLAGAGSYNEQFF,TGCGCCAGCAGCCAGGGGCTAGCGGGGGCCGGCTCCTACAATGAGCAGTTCTTC
TRBV29-1,TRBJ1-2,11,NA,TRBD1,CSERTGDGYTF,TGCAGCGAAAGGACAGGGGATGGCTACACCTTC
TRBV6-5,TRBJ1-5,16,once,TRBD1,CASSYRWDRDDQPQHF,TGTGCCAGCAGTTACCGCTGGGACAGGGATGATCAGCCCCAGCATTTT
TRBV11-2,TRBJ1-1,14,NA,NA,CASSLASRGTEAFF,TGTGCCAGCAGCTTAGCTAGTAGGGGGACTGAAGCTTTCTTT
TRBV7-6,TRBJ2-4,16,once,TRBD2,CASSSREREGGNIQYF,TGTGCCAGCAGCTCCCGGGAGCGGGAGGGTGGAAACATTCAGTACTTC
TRBV5-1,TRBJ1-2,16,NA,TRBD1,CASSLGTGTGRLANTF,TGCGCCAGCAGCTTGGGAACCGGGACAGGGAGGTTAGCTAACACCTTC
TRBV5-8,TRBJ2-1,17,NA,NA,CASSLEGWRDEDNEQFF,TGTGCCAGCAGCTTGGAGGGTTGGAGGGACGAGGACAATGAGCAGTTCTTC
TRBV7-3,TRBJ2-1,15,NA,NA,CASSLTLASHNEQFF,TGTGCCAGCAGCTTAACGTTAGCCTCTCACAATGAGCAGTTCTTC
TRBV18,TRBJ1-1,13,NA,TRBD1,CASSQDRGAEAFF,TGTGCCAGCTCACAGGACAGGGGGGCTGAAGCTTTCTTT
TRBV29-1,TRBJ1-2,13,NA,NA,CSAATGRGDGYTF,TGCAGCGCTGCTACCGGCAGGGGTGATGGCTACACCTTC
TRBV7-8,TRBJ2-5,15,NA,TRBD2,CASSLGLAGVETQYF,TGTGCCAGCAGCTTAGGGCTAGCGGGGGTGGAGACCCAGTACTTC
TRBV5-4,TRBJ2-7,12,NA,TRBD1,CASSLDRGQEYF,TGTGCCAGCAGCTTAGATCGCGGACAGGAATACTTC
TRBV7-8,TRBJ2-5,18,NA,TRBD2,CASSPLPSGGPLKETQYF,TGTGCCAGCAGCCCCCTTCCTAGCGGGGGCCCCCTAAAAGAGACCCAGTACTTC
TRBV5-1,TRBJ1-1,15,NA,NA,CASSPGTPSPTEAFF,TGCGCCAGCAGCCCCGGGACTCCCTCCCCAACTGAAGCTTTCTTT
TRBV5-6,TRBJ2-7,13,once,NA,CASSLDGPYEQYF,TGTGCCAGCAGCTTGGACGGTCCCTACGAGCAGTACTTC
TRBV7-9,TRBJ1-2,13,NA,NA,CASSLGTVVGYTF,TGTGCCAGCAGCTTAGGGACAGTTGTGGGCTACACCTTC
TRBV2,TRBJ2-5,13,few,TRBD1,CASRGQLQETQYF,TGTGCCAGCAGGGGACAGTTACAAGAGACCCAGTACTTC
TRBV27,TRBJ1-1,13,NA,TRBD1,CASRSTGGTEAFF,TGTGCCAGCAGGAGTACAGGGGGAACTGAAGCTTTCTTT
TRBV5-6,TRBJ2-5,14,NA,NA,CASSLLNSQETQYF,TGTGCCAGCAGCTTGTTAAACAGCCAAGAGACCCAGTACTTC
TRBV19,TRBJ1-2,15,NA,TRBD1,CASSKTGEEYYGYTF,TGTGCCAGTAGTAAAACAGGGGAGGAGTACTATGGCTACACCTTC
TRBV11-3,TRBJ1-1,13,NA,NA,CASSRTSDSRAFF,TGTGCCAGCAGCCGAACCTCCGACAGTAGGGCTTTCTTT
TRBV19,TRBJ1-5,15,few,TRBD1,CASSDSGTVYQPQHF,TGTGCCAGTAGTGATTCCGGGACAGTCTATCAGCCCCAGCATTTT
TRBV7-9,TRBJ2-1,16,NA,NA,CASSFPDWLSYNEQFF,TGTGCCAGCAGCTTCCCGGACTGGCTCTCCTACAATGAGCAGTTCTTC
TRBV11-2,TRBJ2-1,18,NA,TRBD2,CASSLVPASGGLYNEQFF,TGTGCCAGCAGCTTAGTGCCGGCTAGCGGGGGCCTCTACAATGAGCAGTTCTTC
TRBV7-9,TRBJ2-7,12,NA,NA,CASSLEAYEQYF,TGTGCCAGCAGCTTAGAAGCATACGAGCAGTACTTC
TRBV3-1/TRBV3-2,TRBJ1-2,16,NA,NA,CASSQNHLRAQYGYTF,TGTGCCAGCAGCCAAAATCATTTGAGGGCTCAGTATGGCTACACCTTC
TRBV5-1,TRBJ2-2,16,NA,TRBD2,CASSFAGGESPGELFF,TGCGCCAGCAGCTTTGCGGGGGGGGAGTCGCCCGGGGAGCTGTTTTTT
TRBV6-6,TRBJ2-1,13,NA,TRBD2,CASSTGTSGEQFF,TGTGCCAGCAGTACCGGGACTAGCGGGGAGCAGTTCTTC
TRBV28,TRBJ1-1,14,once,NA,CASSLWRAGTEAFF,TGTGCCAGCAGTTTATGGAGGGCTGGCACTGAAGCTTTCTTT
TRBV12-3/TRBV12-4,TRBJ1-2,12,once,TRBD1,CASTGTVYGYTF,TGTGCCAGCACCGGGACAGTTTATGGCTACACCTTC
TRBV5-1,TRBJ1-2,14,NA,TRBD1,CASSLDRGSYGYTF,TGCGCCAGCAGCTTGGACAGGGGCTCCTATGGCTACACCTTC
TRBV15,TRBJ2-7,16,NA,TRBD1,CATSNEVQTGGLEQYF,TGTGCCACCAGCAACGAGGTCCAGACAGGGGGACTCGAGCAGTACTTC
TRBV9,TRBJ1-1,15,NA,TRBD1,CASSEGGAWNTEAFF,TGTGCCAGCAGCGAAGGGGGCGCTTGGAACACTGAAGCTTTCTTT
TRBV20-1,TRBJ1-5,18,many,TRBD1,CSASAGQGFVRGDQPQHF,TGCAGTGCTAGTGCTGGACAGGGATTTGTTCGGGGTGATCAGCCCCAGCATTTT
TRBV2,TRBJ1-2,14,once,NA,CASIPNSLYYGYTF,TGTGCCAGCATCCCCAACAGCCTCTACTATGGCTACACCTTC
TRBV12-3/TRBV12-4,TRBJ2-3,12,NA,TRBD1,CASRPPGQTQYF,TGTGCCAGCAGGCCCCCGGGACAGACACAGTATTTT
TRBV6-5,TRBJ1-3,14,NA,NA,CASSPPGGRNTIYF,TGTGCCAGCAGCCCACCCGGGGGGAGAAACACCATATATTTT
TRBV7-8,TRBJ1-2,13,NA,NA,CASSSGRDFGYTF,TGTGCCAGCAGCTCAGGCAGGGACTTTGGCTACACCTTC